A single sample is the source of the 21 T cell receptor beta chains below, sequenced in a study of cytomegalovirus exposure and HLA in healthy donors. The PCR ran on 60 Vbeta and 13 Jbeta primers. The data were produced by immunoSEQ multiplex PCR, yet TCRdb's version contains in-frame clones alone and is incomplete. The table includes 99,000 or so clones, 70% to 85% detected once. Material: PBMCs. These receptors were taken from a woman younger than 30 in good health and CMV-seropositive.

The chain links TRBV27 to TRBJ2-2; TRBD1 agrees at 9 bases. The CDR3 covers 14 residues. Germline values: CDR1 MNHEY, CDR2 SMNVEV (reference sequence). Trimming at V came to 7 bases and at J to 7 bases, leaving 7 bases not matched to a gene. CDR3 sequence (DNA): TGTGCCAGCAACGACAGGGGGGGAGGCGGGGAGCTGTTTTTT. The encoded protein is CASNDRGGGGELFF.

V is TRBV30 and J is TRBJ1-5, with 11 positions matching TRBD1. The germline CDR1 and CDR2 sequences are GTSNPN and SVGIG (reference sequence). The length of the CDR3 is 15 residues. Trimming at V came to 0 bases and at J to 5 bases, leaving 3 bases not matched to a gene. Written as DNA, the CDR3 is TGTGCCTGGAGTGTACGGGGACAGGGGGATCAGCCCCAGCATTTT. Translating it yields CAWSVRGQGDQPQHF.

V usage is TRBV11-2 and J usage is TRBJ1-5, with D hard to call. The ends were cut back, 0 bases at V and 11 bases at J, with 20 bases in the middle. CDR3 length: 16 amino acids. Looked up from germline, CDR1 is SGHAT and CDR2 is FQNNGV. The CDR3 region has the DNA TGTGCCAGCAGCTTAGAAGGTAGTGGGCCGGTCACGGCCCAGCATTTT. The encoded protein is CASSLEGSGPVTAQHF.

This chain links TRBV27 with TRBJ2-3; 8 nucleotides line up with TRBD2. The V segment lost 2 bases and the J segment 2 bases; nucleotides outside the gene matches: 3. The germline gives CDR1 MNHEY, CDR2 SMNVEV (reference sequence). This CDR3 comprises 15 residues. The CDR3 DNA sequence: TGTGCCAGCAGTTTAGGCGGGGGGACCACAGATACGCAGTATTTT. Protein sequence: CASSLGGGTTDTQYF.

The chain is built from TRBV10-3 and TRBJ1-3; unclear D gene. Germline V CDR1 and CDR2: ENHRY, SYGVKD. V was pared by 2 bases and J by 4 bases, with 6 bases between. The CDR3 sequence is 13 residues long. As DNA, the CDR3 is TGTGCCATCAGTGAGGCGGGGGGAAACACCATATATTTT. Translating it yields CAISEAGGNTIYF.

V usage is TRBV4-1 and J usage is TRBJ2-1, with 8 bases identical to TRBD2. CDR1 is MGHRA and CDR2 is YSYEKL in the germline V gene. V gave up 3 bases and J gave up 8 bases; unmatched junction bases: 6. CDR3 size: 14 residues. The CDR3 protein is CASSHGTRVHEQFF. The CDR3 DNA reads TGCGCCAGCAGCCACGGGACTAGAGTCCATGAGCAGTTCTTC.

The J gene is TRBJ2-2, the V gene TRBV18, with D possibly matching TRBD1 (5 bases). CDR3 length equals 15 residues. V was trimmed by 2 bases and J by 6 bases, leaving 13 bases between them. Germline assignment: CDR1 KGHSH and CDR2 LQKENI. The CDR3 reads CASSPRQGEAGELFF. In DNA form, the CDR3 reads TGTGCCAGCTCACCAAGGCAGGGCGAGGCCGGGGAGCTGTTTTTT. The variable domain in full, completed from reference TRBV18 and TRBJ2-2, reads NAGVMQNPRHLVRRRGQEARLRCSPMKGHSHVYWYRQLPEEGLKFMVYLQKENIIDESGMPKERFSAEFPKEGPSILRIQQVVRGDSAAYFCASSPRQGEAGELFFGEGSRLTVL.

The CDR3 spells CASTLGGAGYEQYF. CDR3 sequence (DNA): TGTGCCAGCACGTTGGGTGGGGCTGGGTACGAGCAGTACTTC. The chain uses TRBV7-9 and TRBJ2-7; maybe TRBD1 (5 bases). The length of the CDR3 is 14 residues. Trimming cost V 7 bases and J 4 bases, with 17 bases left between them. The V gene's germline CDR1 is SEHNR and CDR2 FQNEAQ (reference sequence). Using reference TRBV7-9 and TRBJ2-7 for the parts outside the CDR3, the full variable domain is DTGVSQNPRHKITKRGQNVTFRCDPISEHNRLYWYRQTLGQGPEFLTYFQNEAQLEKSRLLSDRFSAERPKGSFSTLEIQRTEQGDSAMYLCASTLGGAGYEQYFGPGTRLTVT.

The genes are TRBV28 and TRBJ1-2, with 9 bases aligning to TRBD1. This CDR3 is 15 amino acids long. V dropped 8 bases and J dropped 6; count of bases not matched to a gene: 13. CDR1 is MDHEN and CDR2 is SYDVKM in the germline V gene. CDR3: CASSRTTGGWDGYTF. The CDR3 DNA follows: TGTGCCAGCTCCCGTACCACAGGGGGCTGGGATGGCTACACCTTC.

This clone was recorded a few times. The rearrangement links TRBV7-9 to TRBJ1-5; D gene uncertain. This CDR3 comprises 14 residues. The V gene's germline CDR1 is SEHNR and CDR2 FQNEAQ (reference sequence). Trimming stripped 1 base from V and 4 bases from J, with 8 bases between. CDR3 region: CASSLDSRNQPQHF. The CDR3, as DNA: TGTGCCAGCAGCTTAGACAGCAGAAATCAGCCCCAGCATTTT.

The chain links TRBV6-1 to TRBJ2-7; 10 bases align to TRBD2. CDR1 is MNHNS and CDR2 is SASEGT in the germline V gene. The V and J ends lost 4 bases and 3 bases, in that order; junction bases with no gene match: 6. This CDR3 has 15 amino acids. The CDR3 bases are TGTGCCAGCAGTGTTCCGCTAGCGGGAGACTACGAGCAGTACTTC. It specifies CASSVPLAGDYEQYF.

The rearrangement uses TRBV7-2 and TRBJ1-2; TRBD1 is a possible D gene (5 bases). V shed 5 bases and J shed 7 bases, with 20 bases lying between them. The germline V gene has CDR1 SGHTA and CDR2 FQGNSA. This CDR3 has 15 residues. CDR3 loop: CASSPGRTSRGGYTF. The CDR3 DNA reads TGTGCCAGCAGCCCAGGCCGGACATCAAGGGGTGGCTACACCTTC.

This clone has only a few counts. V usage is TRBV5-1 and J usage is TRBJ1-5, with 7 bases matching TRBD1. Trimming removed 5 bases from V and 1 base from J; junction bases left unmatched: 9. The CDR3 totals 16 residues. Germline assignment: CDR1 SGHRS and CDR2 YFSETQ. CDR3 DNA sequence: TGCGCCAGCAGGTACCTCGAGGGGGCCAGCAATCAGCCCCAGCATTTT. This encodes CASRYLEGASNQPQHF.

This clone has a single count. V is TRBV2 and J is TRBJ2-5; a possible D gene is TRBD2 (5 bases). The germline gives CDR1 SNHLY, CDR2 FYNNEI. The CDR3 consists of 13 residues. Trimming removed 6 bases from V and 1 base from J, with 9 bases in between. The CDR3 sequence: CASRQDSQETQYF. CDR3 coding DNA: TGTGCCAGCAGGCAGGACTCCCAAGAGACCCAGTACTTC.

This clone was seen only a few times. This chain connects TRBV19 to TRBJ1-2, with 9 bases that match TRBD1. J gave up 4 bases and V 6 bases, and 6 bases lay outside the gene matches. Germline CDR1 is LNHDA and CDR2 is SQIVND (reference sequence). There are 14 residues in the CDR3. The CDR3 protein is CASRDRGEFYGYTF. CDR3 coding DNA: TGTGCCAGTAGAGACAGGGGGGAATTCTATGGCTACACCTTC.

The CDR3 DNA follows: TGCAGCGTTTGGGACAGGGGGTTTGTGTACTTC. This sequence encodes CSVWDRGFVYF. The J gene is TRBJ2-7, the V gene TRBV29-1, with 11 bases fitting TRBD1. The V gene's germline CDR1 is SQVTM and CDR2 ANQGSEA. CDR3 size: 11 residues. The J segment lost 12 bases and the V segment lost 5 bases, leaving 6 bases of the junction unmatched.

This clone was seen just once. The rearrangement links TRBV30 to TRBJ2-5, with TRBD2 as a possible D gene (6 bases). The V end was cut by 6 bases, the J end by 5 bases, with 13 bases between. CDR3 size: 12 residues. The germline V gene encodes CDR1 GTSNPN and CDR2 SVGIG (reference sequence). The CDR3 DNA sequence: TGTGCCTGTGAGGGGCTAGCGGAGACCCAGTACTTC. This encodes CACEGLAETQYF.

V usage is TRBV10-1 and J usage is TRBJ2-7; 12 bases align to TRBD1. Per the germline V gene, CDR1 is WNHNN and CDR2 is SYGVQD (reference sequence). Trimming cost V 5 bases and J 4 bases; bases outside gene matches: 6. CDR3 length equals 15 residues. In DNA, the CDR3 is TGCGCCAGCAGTCCCGGGACAGGGGGCTTATACGAGCAGTACTTC. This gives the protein CASSPGTGGLYEQYF.

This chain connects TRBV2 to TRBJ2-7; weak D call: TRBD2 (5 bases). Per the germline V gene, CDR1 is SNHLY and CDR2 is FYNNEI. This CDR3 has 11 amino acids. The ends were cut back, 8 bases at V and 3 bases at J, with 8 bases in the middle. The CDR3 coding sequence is TGTGCCAGCTTGGGGAGCTACGAGCAGTACTTC. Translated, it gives CASLGSYEQYF.

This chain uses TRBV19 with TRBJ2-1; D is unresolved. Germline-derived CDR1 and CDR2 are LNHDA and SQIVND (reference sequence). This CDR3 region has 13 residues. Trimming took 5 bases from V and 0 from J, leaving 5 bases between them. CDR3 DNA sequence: TGTGCCAGTAGTTACAGCTCCTACAATGAGCAGTTCTTC. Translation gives CASSYSSYNEQFF.

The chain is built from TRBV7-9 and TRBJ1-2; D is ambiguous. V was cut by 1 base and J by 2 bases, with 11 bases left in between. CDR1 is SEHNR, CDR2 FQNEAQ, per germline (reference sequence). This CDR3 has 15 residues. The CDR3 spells CASSLVLAGNYGYTF. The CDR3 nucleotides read TGTGCCAGCAGCTTAGTTCTAGCGGGGAACTATGGCTACACCTTC.